Listed here are 10 T cell receptor beta chains from one sample, sequenced in a study of blood T cell repertoires in COVID-19. Libraries were prepared by immunoSEQ multiplex PCR; TCRdb keeps only in-frame clonotypes and omits some of them. The sample yields roughly 48,000 clones, approximately 85% seen once. Sequencing was done on a sample of peripheral blood. The receptors were sampled from a man between 35 and 55 years old with acute or convalescent COVID-19.

The chain recombines TRBV5-6 with TRBJ1-1; maybe TRBD1 (5 bases). Germline CDR1 SGHDT, CDR2 YYEEEE. V was trimmed by 6 bases and J by 7 bases, leaving 16 bases between them. The CDR3 has 13 residues. DNA of the CDR3: TGTGCCAGCATCCCTCGGGGGACGGGTGAAGCTTTCTTT. As protein: CASIPRGTGEAFF.

In this sample, this clone turned up once. V is TRBV9 and J is TRBJ2-6; D is ambiguous. CDR3 size: 17 residues. Per germline, CDR1 SGDLS and CDR2 YYNGEE. Trimming took off 0 bases at V and 0 bases at J, with 10 bases between the two ends. CDR3 in amino acids: CASSVALANSGANVLTF. CDR3 in DNA: TGTGCCAGCAGCGTAGCTTTGGCCAACTCTGGGGCCAACGTCCTGACTTTC. The whole variable domain, remainder taken from reference TRBV9 and TRBJ2-6, is DSGVTQTPKHLITATGQRVTLRCSPRSGDLSVYWYQQSLDQGLQFLIQYYNGEERAKGNILERFSAQQFPDLHSELNLSSLELGDSALYFCASSVALANSGANVLTFGAGSRLTVL.

This clone showed up just once. The CDR3 protein is CASSFGSRELFF. The CDR3 nucleotides read TGTGCCAGCAGTTTTGGAAGTCGGGAACTGTTTTTT. The rearrangement joins TRBV12-3 or TRBV12-4 to TRBJ1-4; D remains unclear. The CDR3 totals 12 residues. Trimming left V 3 bases short and J 12 bases short, with 11 bases between.

Comment on this clone: An end of the junction differs from the germline gene, which may be a read error. The chain uses TRBV19 and TRBJ2-3, with a tentative D call TRBD1 (5 bases). The CDR3 totals 12 residues. Germline V gives CDR1 LNHDA, CDR2 SQIVND (reference sequence). The CDR3 loop reads CASSIKTDTQYF. DNA for the CDR3: TGTGCCAGTAGTATCAAGACAGACACGCAGTATTTT.

The chain has TRBV7-9 and TRBJ2-7; 8 nucleotides agree with TRBD2. Germline trimming cut 5 bases from V and 2 bases from J; bases unmatched to any gene: 11. The germline V gene has CDR1 SEHNR and CDR2 FQNEAQ (reference sequence). This CDR3 has 16 amino acids. The CDR3 DNA is TGTGCCAGCAGCGTGAACCCCGGGACTAGTACCTACGAGCAGTACTTC. Its protein product is CASSVNPGTSTYEQYF.

V and J are TRBV5-4 and TRBJ2-5; TRBD2 aligns across 9 bases. The CDR3 totals 16 residues. CDR1 SGHNT and CDR2 YYREEE come from the germline V gene (reference sequence). Trimming at V came to 4 bases and at J to 2 bases, leaving 9 bases not matched to a gene. The DNA of the CDR3 is TGTGCCAGCAGCGGAAGGGCTAGCGGGGCTCAAGAGACCCAGTACTTC. It specifies CASSGRASGAQETQYF.

The V gene is TRBV11-2, the J gene TRBJ2-5; D perhaps matches TRBD2 (5 bases). The length of the CDR3 is 14 residues. Germline CDR1 reads SGHAT; CDR2 reads FQNNGV. V was shortened by 5 bases and J by 7 bases, with 17 bases between the two germline ends. The CDR3, as DNA: TGTGCCAGCAGCCTGGACTTGACGGTTATGACCCAGTACTTC. Residues: CASSLDLTVMTQYF.

This clone was counted once. The V gene is TRBV28, the J gene TRBJ2-7; a weak D match, TRBD1 (5 bases). In germline, CDR1 is MDHEN, CDR2 SYDVKM. With 1 base removed from V and 1 base from J, the gap between germline ends came to 8 bases. This CDR3 comprises 14 residues. The CDR3 sequence is CASSLSTGSYEQYF. For the CDR3, the DNA is TGTGCCAGCAGTTTATCCACAGGTTCCTACGAGCAGTACTTC.

The V call is TRBV11-2, the J call TRBJ2-7, with 12 bases fitting TRBD2. The germline gives CDR1 SGHAT, CDR2 FQNNGV. The CDR3 has 15 amino acids. After removal of 4 bases from V and 4 bases from J, the junction contained 5 bases not matched to a gene. CDR3 region: CASSSTSGGFYEQYF. The CDR3 DNA sequence: TGTGCCAGCAGCTCCACTAGCGGGGGGTTTTACGAGCAGTACTTC. Together with reference TRBV11-2 and TRBJ2-7, the CDR3 gives the full variable domain: EAGVAQSPRYKIIEKRQSVAFWCNPISGHATLYWYQQILGQGPKLLIQFQNNGVVDDSQLPKDRFSAERLKGVDSTLKIQPAKLEDSAVYLCASSSTSGGFYEQYFGPGTRLTVT.

This clone was counted a few times. This chain uses TRBV5-4 with TRBJ2-7, with 11 bases lining up with TRBD2. Germline CDR1 is SGHNT and CDR2 is YYREEE (reference sequence). V was clipped by 4 bases and J by 3 bases; unmatched bases: 6. This CDR3 contains 15 residues. The CDR3 is CASSISGTSGYEQYF. The CDR3, as DNA: TGTGCCAGCAGCATATCCGGGACTAGCGGCTACGAGCAGTACTTC.